Below are 13 T cell receptor beta chains sequenced from a single sample in a study of blood T cell repertoires in COVID-19. Data came from immunoSEQ multiplex PCR; TCRdb stores just in-frame clones and leaves some out. The sample lists tens of thousands of clones, 65% to 80% occurring once. Sequencing was carried out using peripheral blood. Receptors were obtained from a human donor in a cohort sampled during active COVID-19.

There are a few counts of this clone. The V gene is TRBV5-5, the J gene TRBJ2-7; no definite D call. Trimming took 0 bases from V and 3 from J, leaving 10 bases between them. CDR3 length: 14 residues. Germline loops: CDR1 SGHKS, CDR2 YYEKEE (reference sequence). CDR3 DNA: TGTGCCAGCAGCTTGGTGGGCCAAGGCTACGAGCAGTACTTC. It codes for CASSLVGQGYEQYF.

This CDR3 reads CASSLRQGSYEQYF. The CDR3 DNA follows: TGTGCCAGCAGTTTGCGACAGGGGAGCTACGAGCAGTACTTC. The chain employs TRBV27 and TRBJ2-7; 8 bases map to TRBD1. The CDR3 length is 14 residues. The germline V gene has CDR1 MNHEY and CDR2 SMNVEV (reference sequence). V was clipped by 3 bases and J by 3 bases; unmatched bases: 4.

This chain uses TRBV28 with TRBJ2-3; 8 nucleotides match TRBD2. This CDR3 has 15 amino acids. After removal of 5 bases from V and 4 bases from J, the junction contained 8 bases not matched to a gene. Germline CDR1 reads MDHEN; CDR2 reads SYDVKM. CDR3 region: CASSPSGSSSDTQYF. The CDR3 DNA follows: TGTGCCAGCAGTCCCAGCGGGAGTAGCTCAGATACGCAGTATTTT.

This chain joins TRBV18 and TRBJ2-3; unclear D gene. Trimming stripped 0 bases from V and 1 base from J, with 11 bases between. The CDR3 runs 16 residues. The germline V gene encodes CDR1 KGHSH and CDR2 LQKENI. CDR3 in amino acids: CASSPPGRIGTDTQYF. Here the CDR3 DNA reads TGTGCCAGCTCACCACCGGGCAGGATCGGCACAGATACGCAGTATTTT.

By its share, this clone is medium-sized. The chain combines TRBV19 with TRBJ1-6, with TRBD1 identical over 9 bases. Trimming removed 5 bases from V and 7 bases from J; junction bases left unmatched: 3. This CDR3 region has 14 residues. The V gene's germline CDR1 is LNHDA and CDR2 SQIVND (reference sequence). The chain's CDR3 is CASSQGTGNSPLHF. CDR3 DNA sequence: TGTGCCAGTAGTCAAGGGACAGGGAATTCACCCCTCCACTTT.

This clone was detected only once. This chain joins TRBV11-3 and TRBJ2-3, with D possibly being TRBD1 (5 bases). Per the germline V gene, CDR1 is SGHNT and CDR2 is YENEEA. With 5 bases removed from V and 4 bases from J, the gap between germline ends came to 13 bases. CDR3 length: 14 amino acids. This chain's CDR3 is CASSPRQGSDTQYF. The CDR3 coding sequence is TGTGCCAGCAGCCCCCGGCAGGGCTCAGATACGCAGTATTTT.

The chain couples TRBV28 to TRBJ2-1, with D possibly matching TRBD2 (5 bases). V lost 4 bases to trimming and J lost 2 bases, with 18 bases between them. Looked up from germline, CDR1 is MDHEN and CDR2 is SYDVKM. The CDR3 consists of 17 residues. CDR3 loop: CASSSLMKRRTYNEQFF. The CDR3 region has the DNA TGTGCCAGCAGTTCCCTCATGAAGCGGCGGACCTACAATGAGCAGTTCTTC.

The gene calls are TRBV19 and TRBJ2-7; 7 bases map to TRBD1. The trim removed 4 bases at V and 1 base at J, leaving 4 bases unmatched. Per the germline V gene, CDR1 is LNHDA and CDR2 is SQIVND (reference sequence). The CDR3 is made up of 14 amino acids. CDR3 nucleotide sequence: TGTGCCAGTAGTACCCGGGACAGTTCCTACGAGCAGTACTTC. This codes for CASSTRDSSYEQYF.

This clone was recorded a few times. The chain is built from TRBV6-2 or TRBV6-3 and TRBJ2-7; D is unclear. Trimming took off 5 bases at V and 2 bases at J, with 4 bases between the two ends. The CDR3 covers 11 residues. CDR1 is MNHEY, CDR2 SVGEGT, per germline. The CDR3 sequence: CASSPAYEQYF. Here the CDR3 DNA reads TGTGCCAGCAGTCCGGCCTACGAGCAGTACTTC.

The J gene is TRBJ1-6, the V gene TRBV28, with 8 bases lining up with TRBD1. The junction had 11 bases not matched to a gene; V was cut back by 6 bases and J by 1 base. The CDR3 covers 18 residues. CDR1 is MDHEN, CDR2 SYDVKM, per germline. CDR3 sequence: CASSPTGVPRSYNSPLHF. CDR3 nucleotide sequence: TGTGCCAGCAGCCCGACAGGGGTTCCTCGTTCCTATAATTCACCCCTCCACTTT.

This clone was seen only once. The chain employs TRBV7-2 and TRBJ2-1; D is ambiguous. In germline, CDR1 is SGHTA, CDR2 FQGNSA. This CDR3 has 12 amino acids. The germline V and J ends were trimmed by 5 bases and 9 bases, with 11 bases remaining between them. The CDR3: CASSPDWLEQFF. The CDR3 nucleotides are TGTGCCAGCAGCCCTGACTGGCTTGAGCAGTTCTTC.

The chain has TRBV19 and TRBJ2-1; 9 bases line up with TRBD1. CDR1 LNHDA and CDR2 SQIVND come from the germline V gene (reference sequence). This CDR3 region has 16 residues. J lost 3 bases, V lost 6 bases, and 9 bases had no gene match. CDR3 protein: CASSPLGTGSYNEQFF. DNA for the CDR3: TGTGCCAGTAGCCCCCTTGGGACAGGGAGCTACAATGAGCAGTTCTTC.

This chain links TRBV6-5 with TRBJ1-5; 7 nucleotides match TRBD1. The CDR3 has 15 residues. V lost 2 bases to trimming and J lost 2 bases; unmatched junction nucleotides: 3. Germline-derived CDR1 and CDR2 are MNHEY and SVGAGI. The CDR3 protein is CASSYRGRGNQPQHF. The CDR3 nucleotides are TGTGCCAGCAGTTACAGGGGGCGCGGCAATCAGCCCCAGCATTTT.